This paragraph covers one T cell receptor (beta chain) sequence. Taking its sample share into account, this clonotype is medium-sized (0.01 to 0.1%). The antigen this receptor binds is unknown. No qualities accompany the bases; no much larger clone lies one base away. CDR1 and CDR2, looked up from the germline V gene, are SGHTA and FQGNSA. The CDR3 has 15 amino acids, counting the end cysteine and phenylalanine. Only the CDR3 DNA is retained, 45 bases long and in frame from the first base. Between the V and J ends, shortened by 5 bases and 0 bases respectively, the junction contains 11 bases. The data derive from a study of spatial heterogeneity in lung cancer (dated by TCRdb to the late 2010s). At the level of the whole study: Beta-chain transcripts were consistently detected in greater numbers than alpha-chain transcripts, which likely reflected higher beta-chain transcript abundance. A strong correlation was found between TCR transcript counts in tumor regions and a T cell transcriptional module score from matched bulk RNA-seq. Nonsynonymous mutation counts, determined by whole-exome sequencing of tumor tissue, were related to features of the TCR repertoire. In the raw uncorrected reads, each unique combination of TCR and UMI appeared more than ten times on average. The study quantitatively compared TCR alpha and beta repertoires across multiple tumor regions, matched nontumor lung and blood in non-small cell lung cancer. Both alpha and beta chains were TCR-sequenced in samples taken at surgery, namely 220 tumor regions, around 64 matched nontumor lung samples and around 53 PBMC samples. What the research found in general, with its limitations: Estimated TCR-seq coverage of tumor T cells was only around 7.1% for alpha chains and about 14% for beta chains. Counts of ubiquitous and regional expanded TCRs correlated with counts of ubiquitous and regional nonsynonymous mutations, respectively. Additional single-cell paired TCR alpha and beta sequencing was considered necessary to confirm, at a functional level, the hypothesis that regional TCRs recognize regional mutations. The tumor nonsynonymous mutation count correlated with the number of expanded alpha and beta TCRs within the tumor.

Per the publication, the time point label means: sample taken at primary tumor resection. Samples were obtained from 72 patients with early-stage, untreated non-small cell lung cancer from the lung TRACERx cohort. Whole RNA extracted from tumor and nontumor lung tissue, or from cryopreserved PBMC samples, was used for TCR sequencing without cell sorting. Patients were selected for TCR sequencing only if sufficient RNA was available from at least two tumor regions. Before selection, tumor and adjacent nontumor lung specimens were reviewed by a lung pathologist. The library relied on 5' RACE. TCRdb lists the instrument as NextSeq 500. The TCR library protocol attached a unique molecular identifier to each TCR cDNA molecule to allow correction of PCR and sequencing errors. The paper's processing steps were these. TCR identification, UMI-based error correction and CDR3 extraction were performed with Decombinator tools. TCRs above a frequency of 2 per 1,000, corresponding to the top 1% of the tumor frequency distribution, were defined as expanded. Expanded tumor TCRs were classed as regional if statistically deemed absent (corrected P<0.05) from at least one tumor region, otherwise ubiquitous. Each repertoire was subsampled 100 times to 5,000 TCRs, after which Renyi diversity was computed with the R vegan package. CDR3 similarity networks were constructed using string-kernel similarity of amino acid triplets, with links drawn between CDR3s whose pairwise similarity was above 0.82. TCRdb reanalyzed the raw reads on its own, using fastp at Q25 for trimming and MiXCR for clone calling, and kept in-frame beta chains. Every CDR3 protein is listed once, alongside the most common genes and DNA of its rows. The V and J calls come from TCRdb's annotation, not from the publication. In all, the sample holds under 14,000 distinct CDR3 sequences, and 6% to 9.5% of those were seen once. The ten largest clones capture less than 25% of the sample.

The sequence derives from a female donor with early-stage non-small cell lung cancer. Specimen: lung tumor tissue, collected at surgery. Here the chain combines TRBV7-2 and TRBJ1-5, with the D gene too uncertain to name. CDR3 reads: CASSRVANSNQPQHF. In nucleotide form, the sequence is TGTGCCAGCAGCCGGGTCGCCAATAGCAATCAGCCCCAGCATTTT.